These 4 T cell receptor beta chains were all obtained from the same sample, sequenced in a study of shared clonotypes between healthy human individuals. Selected positively for CCR7 and CD45RO-negative, naive CD8 cells excluded terminally differentiated effector memory CD45RA+ cells. The method was immunoSEQ multiplex PCR; TCRdb's version includes in-frame clones alone and lacks a portion of them. The sample includes about 550,000 clones, nearly 97% of them seen just once. Specimen: naive CD8+ T cells sorted from blood. Receptors were obtained from a woman in her thirties in good health.

The chain uses TRBV19 and TRBJ2-7, with unresolved D. Trimming removed 5 bases from V and 6 bases from J, with 17 bases in between. The CDR3 runs 14 residues. Germline values: CDR1 LNHDA, CDR2 SQIVND (reference sequence). DNA of the CDR3: TGTGCCAGTAGTCCATGGCTAGAAACTTCCGAGCAGTACTTC. Its protein is CASSPWLETSEQYF.

The genes are TRBV19 and TRBJ1-1, with D perhaps TRBD1 (5 bases). The germline CDR1 and CDR2 sequences are LNHDA and SQIVND (reference sequence). This CDR3 contains 14 residues. V dropped 5 bases and J dropped 1 base, with 11 bases sitting between them. The CDR3 loop reads CASSWAQANTEAFF. For the CDR3, the DNA is TGTGCCAGTAGTTGGGCACAGGCGAACACTGAAGCTTTCTTT.

This clone was observed a handful of times. V and J are TRBV27 and TRBJ2-1; no reliable D call. Germline CDR1 and CDR2: MNHEY and SMNVEV (reference sequence). V was trimmed by 7 bases and J by 2 bases, leaving 15 bases between them. This CDR3 has 15 residues. The CDR3 sequence is CASNKAAPAYNEQFF. The DNA for the CDR3 is TGTGCCAGCAACAAGGCCGCTCCGGCCTACAATGAGCAGTTCTTC.

The rearrangement links TRBV2 to TRBJ2-3, with D unresolved. Germline-derived CDR1 and CDR2 are SNHLY and FYNNEI. The CDR3 loop spans 12 amino acids. V was pared by 4 bases and J by 6 bases, with 8 bases between. The CDR3 loop is CASSVGIDTQYF. The CDR3 DNA is TGTGCCAGCAGTGTGGGGATCGATACGCAGTATTTT.